This T cell receptor beta chain was identified in a study of blood T cell repertoires in COVID-19. Study-wide context: The United States, Italy and Spain were the sources of the acute and convalescent COVID-19 samples. Sources were T cells, B-cell-depleted T cells, or PBMCs; the material itself was cDNA or gDNA.

CDR3 length: 14 residues. Germline loops: CDR1 LGHDT, CDR2 YNNKEL (reference sequence). V lost 3 bases and J lost 10, with 16 bases in between. Seattle-derived patients entered the study during active infection and were followed longitudinally. Sequenced by immunoSEQ multiplex PCR; TCRdb stores in-frame clones only, minus some. Among 390,000 or so clones listed, around 87% were seen once. The source is a woman in her thirties with COVID-19, enrolled during active disease. V usage is TRBV3-1 (or the pseudogene TRBV3-2) and J usage is TRBJ2-1, with D possibly being TRBD2 (5 bases). Sequenced input: peripheral blood. DNA for the CDR3: TGTGCCAGCAGCCAGTACTTTCACCCGGGGGAGCAGTTCTTC. Encoded protein: CASSQYFHPGEQFF.